This TCR beta chain was found in a study of shared clonotypes between healthy human individuals. Trimming removed 1 base at V and 5 bases at J, with 6 bases between. This CDR3 comprises 12 residues. In germline, CDR1 is ENHRY, CDR2 SYGVKD. The investigators split CD4+ cells into a CD45RA+ naive subset and a CD45RA-negative memory subset. An assay was performed, and its level was deep. Generated by immunoSEQ multiplex PCR, the TCRdb table keeps only in-frame clones and is missing some. The sample holds just over 2,000,000 clones; about 95% are singletons and the top ten take 0.13%. Study results and caveats: Naive subsets generally had larger estimated richness than memory subsets.

Concerning this clone: Antigen specificity is unknown. The same CDR3 can be traced to other DNA sequences in this sample.

The rearrangement uses TRBV10-3 and TRBJ2-7; a weak D match, TRBD2 (5 bases). The material sequenced was naive CD4+ T cells sorted from blood. Subset of the sample: CD45RA+ positively selected. The receptor was isolated from a man younger than 30 in good health. As DNA, the CDR3 is TGTGCCATCAGTGAGTACGGGGACGAGCAGTACTTC. Residues: CAISEYGDEQYF.